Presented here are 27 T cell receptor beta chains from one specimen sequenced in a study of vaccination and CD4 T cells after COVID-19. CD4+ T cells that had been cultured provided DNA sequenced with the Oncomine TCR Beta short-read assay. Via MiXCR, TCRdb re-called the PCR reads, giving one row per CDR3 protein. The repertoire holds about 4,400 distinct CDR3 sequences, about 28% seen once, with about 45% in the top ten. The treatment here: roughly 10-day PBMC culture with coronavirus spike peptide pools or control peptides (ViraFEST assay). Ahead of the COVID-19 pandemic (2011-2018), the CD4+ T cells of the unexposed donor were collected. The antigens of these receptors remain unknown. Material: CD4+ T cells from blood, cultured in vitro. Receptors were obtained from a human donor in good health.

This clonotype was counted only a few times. The CDR3 here is CASSLAERVAQYF. The DNA of the CDR3 is TGTGCCAGCAGCTTAGCGGAGAGGGTAGCCCAGTACTTC. The chain has TRBV7-2 and TRBJ2-5, with D possibly matching TRBD2 (5 bases). CDR3 length: 13 residues. Germline CDR1 is SGHTA and CDR2 is FQGNSA. The germline V and J ends were trimmed by 0 bases and 9 bases, with 11 bases remaining between them. Full variable domain (outside the CDR3, taken from reference TRBV7-2 and TRBJ2-5): GAGVSQSPSNKVTEKGKDVELRCDPISGHTALYWYRQSLGQGLEFLIYFQGNSAPDKSGLPSDRFSAERTGGSVSTLTIQRTQQEDSAVYLCASSLAERVAQYFGPGTRLLVL.

Here the CDR3 reads CASSPLDRGEQYF. As DNA, the CDR3 is TGTGCCAGCTCACCACTAGACCGGGGGGAGCAGTACTTC. This chain uses TRBV18 with TRBJ2-7; perhaps TRBD2 as D (6 bases). V was cut by 1 base and J by 7 bases, with 11 bases left in between. CDR3 length: 13 residues. Germline V CDR1 and CDR2: KGHSH, LQKENI.

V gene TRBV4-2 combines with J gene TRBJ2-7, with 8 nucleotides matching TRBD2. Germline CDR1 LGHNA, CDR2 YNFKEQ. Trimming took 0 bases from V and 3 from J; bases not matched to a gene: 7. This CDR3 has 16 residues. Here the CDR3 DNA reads TGTGCCAGCAGCCAAGATGAGGGTAGCGGGGACTACGAGCAGTACTTC. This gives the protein CASSQDEGSGDYEQYF.

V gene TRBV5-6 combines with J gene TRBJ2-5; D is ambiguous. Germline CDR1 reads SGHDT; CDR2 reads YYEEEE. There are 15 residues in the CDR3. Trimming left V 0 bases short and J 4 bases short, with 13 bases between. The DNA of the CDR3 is TGTGCCAGCAGCTTGGTTAGTCTCCTGCCAGAGACCCAGTACTTC. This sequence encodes CASSLVSLLPETQYF.

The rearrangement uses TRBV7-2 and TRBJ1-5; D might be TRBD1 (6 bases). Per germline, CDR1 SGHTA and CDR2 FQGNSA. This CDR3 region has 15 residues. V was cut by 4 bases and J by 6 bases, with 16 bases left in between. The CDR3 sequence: CASSSRDTWAQPQHF. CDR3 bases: TGTGCCAGCAGCTCCCGGGACACCTGGGCTCAGCCCCAGCATTTT.

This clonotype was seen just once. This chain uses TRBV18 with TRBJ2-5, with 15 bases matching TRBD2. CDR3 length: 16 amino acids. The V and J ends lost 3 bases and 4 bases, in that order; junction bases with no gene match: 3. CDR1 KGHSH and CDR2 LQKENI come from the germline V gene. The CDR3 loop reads CASSPGLAGGRETQYF. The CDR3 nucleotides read TGTGCCAGCTCACCCGGACTAGCGGGGGGGAGAGAGACCCAGTACTTC.

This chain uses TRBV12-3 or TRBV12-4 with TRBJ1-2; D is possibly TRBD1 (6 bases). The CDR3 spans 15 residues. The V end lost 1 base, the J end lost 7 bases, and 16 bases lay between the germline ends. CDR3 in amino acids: CASSLDAVGGGGYTF. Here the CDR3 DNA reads TGTGCCAGCAGTTTAGACGCAGTGGGGGGCGGTGGCTACACCTTC.

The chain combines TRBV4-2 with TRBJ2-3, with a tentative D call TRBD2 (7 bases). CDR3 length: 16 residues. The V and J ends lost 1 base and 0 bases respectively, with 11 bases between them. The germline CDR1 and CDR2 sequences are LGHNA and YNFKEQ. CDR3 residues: CASSQASGTSTDTQYF. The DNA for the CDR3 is TGTGCCAGCAGCCAAGCAAGCGGGACAAGCACAGATACGCAGTATTTT.

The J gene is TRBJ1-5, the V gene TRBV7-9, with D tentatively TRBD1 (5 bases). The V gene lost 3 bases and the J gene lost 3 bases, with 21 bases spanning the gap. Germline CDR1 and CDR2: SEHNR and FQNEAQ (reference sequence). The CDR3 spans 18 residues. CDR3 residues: CASSFAKGTGGYNQPQHF. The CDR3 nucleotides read TGTGCCAGCAGCTTCGCGAAGGGAACCGGGGGGTACAATCAGCCCCAGCATTTT.

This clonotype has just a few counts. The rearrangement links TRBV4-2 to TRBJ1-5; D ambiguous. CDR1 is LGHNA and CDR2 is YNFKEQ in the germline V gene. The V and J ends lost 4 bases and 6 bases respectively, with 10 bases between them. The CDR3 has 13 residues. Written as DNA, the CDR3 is TGTGCCAGCAGCCCTACCCCTTCTCAGCCCCAGCATTTT. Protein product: CASSPTPSQPQHF.

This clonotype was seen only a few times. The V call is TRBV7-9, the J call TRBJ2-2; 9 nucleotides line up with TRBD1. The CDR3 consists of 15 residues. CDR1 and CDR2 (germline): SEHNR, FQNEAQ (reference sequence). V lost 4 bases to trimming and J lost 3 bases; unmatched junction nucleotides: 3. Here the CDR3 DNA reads TGTGCCAGCAGCTCACGGGACAGGGACACCGGGGAGCTGTTTTTT. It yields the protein CASSSRDRDTGELFF.

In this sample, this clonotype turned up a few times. CDR3 DNA: TGTGCCTGGAGCGGGGGTTGGAATCAGCCCCAGCATTTT. Amino acids: CAWSGGWNQPQHF. The gene calls are TRBV30 and TRBJ1-5; possibly TRBD1 for D (5 bases). V lost 3 bases, J lost 4 bases, and 10 bases lay in between. Germline CDR1 and CDR2: GTSNPN and SVGIG (reference sequence). The CDR3 has 13 amino acids. The full variable domain, in which reference TRBV30 and TRBJ1-5 provide the parts outside the CDR3, is SQTIHQWPATLVQPVGSPLSLECTVEGTSNPNLYWYRQAAGRGLQLLFYSVGIGQISSEVPQNLSASRPQDRQFILSSKKLLLSDSGFYLCAWSGGWNQPQHFGDGTRLSIL.

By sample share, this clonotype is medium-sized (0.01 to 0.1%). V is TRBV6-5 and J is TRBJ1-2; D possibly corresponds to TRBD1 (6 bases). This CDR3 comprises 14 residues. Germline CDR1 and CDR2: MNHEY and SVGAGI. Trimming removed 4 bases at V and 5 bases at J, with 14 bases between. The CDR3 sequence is CASSLTGPSYGYTF. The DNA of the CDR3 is TGTGCCAGCAGTTTGACAGGTCCCTCATATGGCTACACCTTC.

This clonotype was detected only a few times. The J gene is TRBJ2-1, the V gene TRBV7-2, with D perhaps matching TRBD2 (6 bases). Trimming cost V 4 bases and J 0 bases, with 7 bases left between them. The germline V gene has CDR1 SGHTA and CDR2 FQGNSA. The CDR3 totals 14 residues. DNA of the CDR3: TGTGCCAGCAGCTCACTAGCCTCCTACAATGAGCAGTTCTTC. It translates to CASSSLASYNEQFF.

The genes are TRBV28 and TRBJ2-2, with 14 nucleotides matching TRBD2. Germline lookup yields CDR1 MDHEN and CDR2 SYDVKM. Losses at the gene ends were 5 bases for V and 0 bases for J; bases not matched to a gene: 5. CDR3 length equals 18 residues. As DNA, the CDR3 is TGTGCCAGCAGTCGACTAGCGGGGGGGTTCGCGAACACCGGGGAGCTGTTTTTT. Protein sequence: CASSRLAGGFANTGELFF.

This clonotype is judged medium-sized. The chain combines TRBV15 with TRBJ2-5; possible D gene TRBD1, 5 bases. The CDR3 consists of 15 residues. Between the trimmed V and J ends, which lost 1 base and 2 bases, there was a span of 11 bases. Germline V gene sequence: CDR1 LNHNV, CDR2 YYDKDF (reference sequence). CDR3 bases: TGTGCCACCAGCAGAGGTGGGGCGCTTCAAGAGACCCAGTACTTC. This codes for CATSRGGALQETQYF. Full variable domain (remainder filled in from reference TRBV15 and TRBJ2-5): DAMVIQNPRYQVTQFGKPVTLSCSQTLNHNVMYWYQQKSSQAPKLLFHYYDKDFNNEADTPDNFQSRRPNTSFCFLDIRSPGLGDTAMYLCATSRGGALQETQYFGPGTRLLVL.

CDR3 loop: CSARVAGGNNEQFF. DNA of the CDR3: TGCAGTGCTAGAGTTGCGGGGGGTAACAATGAGCAGTTCTTC. This rearrangement joins TRBV20-1 to TRBJ2-1; 8 positions agree with TRBD2. The CDR3 is 14 amino acids. Germline V lookup: CDR1 DFQATT, CDR2 SNEGSKA (reference sequence). V was pared by 1 base and J by 5 bases, with 4 bases of the junction left unmatched.

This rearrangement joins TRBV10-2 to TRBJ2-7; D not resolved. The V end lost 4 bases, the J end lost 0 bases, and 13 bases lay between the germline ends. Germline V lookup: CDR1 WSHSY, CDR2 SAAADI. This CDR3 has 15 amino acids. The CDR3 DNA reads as TGCGCCAGCAGTGGAGGCCCCCCTAGCTCCTACGAGCAGTACTTC. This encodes CASSGGPPSSYEQYF.

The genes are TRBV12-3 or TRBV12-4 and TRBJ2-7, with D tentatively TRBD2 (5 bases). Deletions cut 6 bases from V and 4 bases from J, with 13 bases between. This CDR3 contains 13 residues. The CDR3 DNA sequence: TGTGCCAGCAGGCCAGGCGGGCGGTACGAGCAGTACTTC. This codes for CASRPGGRYEQYF.

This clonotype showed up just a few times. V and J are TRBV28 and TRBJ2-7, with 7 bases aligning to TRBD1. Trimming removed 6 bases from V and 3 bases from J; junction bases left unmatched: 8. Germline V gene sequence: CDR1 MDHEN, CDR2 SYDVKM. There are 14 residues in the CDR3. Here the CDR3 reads CASRRSTGYYEQYF. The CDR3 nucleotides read TGTGCCAGCAGGAGGTCGACAGGGTACTACGAGCAGTACTTC.

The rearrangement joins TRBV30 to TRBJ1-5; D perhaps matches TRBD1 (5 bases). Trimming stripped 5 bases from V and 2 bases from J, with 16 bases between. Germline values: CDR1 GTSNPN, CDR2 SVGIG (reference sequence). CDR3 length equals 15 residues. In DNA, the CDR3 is TGTGCCTGGGCTTCAATCGGGGGGGGCAATCAGCCCCAGCATTTT. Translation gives CAWASIGGGNQPQHF.

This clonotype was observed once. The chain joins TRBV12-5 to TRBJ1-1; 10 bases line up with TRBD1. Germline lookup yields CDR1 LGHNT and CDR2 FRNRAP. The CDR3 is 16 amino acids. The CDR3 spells CPINWVRDRGYIEAFF. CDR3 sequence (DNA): TGTCCCATTAATTGGGTCCGGGACAGGGGCTATATTGAAGCTTTCTTT.

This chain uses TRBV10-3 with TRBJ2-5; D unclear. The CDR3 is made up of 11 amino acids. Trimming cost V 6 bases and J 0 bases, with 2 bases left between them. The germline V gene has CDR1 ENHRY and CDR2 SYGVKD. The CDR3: CAIRDQETQYF. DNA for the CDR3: TGTGCCATCAGGGACCAAGAGACCCAGTACTTC.

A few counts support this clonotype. The CDR3 loop reads CASSLRLKQETQYF. As DNA, the CDR3 is TGCGCCAGCAGCTTGAGGCTGAAACAAGAGACCCAGTACTTC. V and J are TRBV5-1 and TRBJ2-5; D uncertain. Germline values: CDR1 SGHRS, CDR2 YFSETQ. V was pared by 1 base and J by 2 bases, with 9 bases between. This CDR3 comprises 14 residues.

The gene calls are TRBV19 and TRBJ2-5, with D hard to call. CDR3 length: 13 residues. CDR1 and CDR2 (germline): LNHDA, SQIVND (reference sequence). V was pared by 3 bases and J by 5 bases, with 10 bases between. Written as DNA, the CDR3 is TGTGCCAGTAGTATGGGCGGTCGCGAGACCCAGTACTTC. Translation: CASSMGGRETQYF.

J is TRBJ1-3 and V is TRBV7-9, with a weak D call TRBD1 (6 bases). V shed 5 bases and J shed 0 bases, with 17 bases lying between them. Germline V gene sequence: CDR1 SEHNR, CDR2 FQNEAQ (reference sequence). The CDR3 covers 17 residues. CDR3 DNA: TGTGCCAGCAGCGGATACCGGTCGGACAGCTCTGGAAACACCATATATTTT. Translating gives CASSGYRSDSSGNTIYF.

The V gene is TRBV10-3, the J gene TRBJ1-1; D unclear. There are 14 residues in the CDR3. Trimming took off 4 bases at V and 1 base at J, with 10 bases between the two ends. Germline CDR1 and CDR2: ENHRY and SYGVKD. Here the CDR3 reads CAISVRRSNTEAFF. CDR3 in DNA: TGTGCCATCAGTGTTAGACGTTCGAACACTGAAGCTTTCTTT.